The 6 T cell receptor beta chains in this list originate from one sample, sequenced in a study of blood T cell repertoires in COVID-19. Assay: immunoSEQ multiplex PCR; the TCRdb copy retains only in-frame clones and omits some. The data contain about 220,000 clones, roughly 82% of them singletons. Sequencing used peripheral blood. These receptors all stem from a woman in her 70s with acute or convalescent COVID-19.

The chain joins TRBV19 to TRBJ1-6, with 7 bases fitting TRBD1. Germline loops: CDR1 LNHDA, CDR2 SQIVND (reference sequence). This CDR3 has 15 amino acids. Unmatched junction bases numbered 1, after V lost 4 bases and J lost 1 base. CDR3 in amino acids: CASSTTGSYNSPLHF. Written as DNA, the CDR3 is TGTGCCAGTAGTACGACAGGGTCCTATAATTCACCCCTCCACTTT.

The CDR3 nucleotides are TGTGCCAGCAGAGCCCAGGGCCTTGGTAATGAAAAACTGTTTTTT. It is translated as CASRAQGLGNEKLFF. The gene calls are TRBV27 and TRBJ1-4, with D maybe TRBD1 (5 bases). The CDR3 is 15 residues long. Germline CDR1 reads MNHEY; CDR2 reads SMNVEV (reference sequence). Trimming left V 6 bases short and J 4 bases short, with 15 bases between. Drawing the rest from reference TRBV27 and TRBJ1-4, the complete variable domain is EAQVTQNPRYLITVTGKKLTVTCSQNMNHEYMSWYRQDPGLGLRQIYYSMNVEVTDKGDVPEGYKVSRKEKRNFPLILESPSPNQTSLYFCASRAQGLGNEKLFFGSGTQLSVL.

This clone was observed a few times. The J gene is TRBJ1-2, the V gene TRBV19; TRBD1 agrees at 7 bases. CDR1 and CDR2 (germline): LNHDA, SQIVND (reference sequence). The CDR3 totals 14 residues. V dropped 10 bases and J dropped 3; count of bases not matched to a gene: 11. The CDR3 loop is CATERGQGDYGYTF. The CDR3 coding sequence is TGTGCCACCGAAAGGGGGCAGGGCGACTATGGCTACACCTTC. Looking up the rest from reference TRBV19 and TRBJ1-2 gives the full variable domain: DGGITQSPKYLFRKEGQNVTLSCEQNLNHDAMYWYRQDPGQGLRLIYYSQIVNDFQKGDIAEGYSVSREKKESFPLTVTSAQKNPTAFYLCATERGQGDYGYTFGSGTRLTVV.

CDR3: CASSAGLAGGLHEQFF. In nucleotides, the CDR3 is TGTGCCAGCAGCGCTGGACTAGCGGGGGGGCTTCATGAGCAGTTCTTC. The chain couples TRBV9 to TRBJ2-1, with 15 bases that match TRBD2. CDR1 and CDR2 (germline): SGDLS, YYNGEE. CDR3 length: 16 residues. V lost 3 bases to trimming and J lost 8 bases; unmatched junction nucleotides: 6. Full variable domain (outside the CDR3, taken from reference TRBV9 and TRBJ2-1): DSGVTQTPKHLITATGQRVTLRCSPRSGDLSVYWYQQSLDQGLQFLIQYYNGEERAKGNILERFSAQQFPDLHSELNLSSLELGDSALYFCASSAGLAGGLHEQFFGPGTRLTVL.

V usage is TRBV7-9 and J usage is TRBJ1-4; the match to TRBD1 covers 9 bases. Germline V gene data show CDR1 as SEHNR and CDR2 as FQNEAQ (reference sequence). The CDR3 consists of 17 residues. V trimming: 5 bases; J trimming: 5 bases; junction bases outside the gene matches: 12. The CDR3 spells CASSRGQGGSPNEKLFF. The CDR3 region has the DNA TGTGCCAGCAGCCGGGGACAGGGTGGATCCCCGAATGAAAAACTGTTTTTT.

The genes are TRBV28 and TRBJ2-5; the match to TRBD1 covers 7 bases. Germline lookup yields CDR1 MDHEN and CDR2 SYDVKM. The CDR3 consists of 16 residues. With V trimmed by 6 bases and J by 4 bases, 14 bases remained unmatched. CDR3 DNA: TGTGCCAGCAGGGAAACAGGGGCGCGAGGGAGAGAGACCCAGTACTTC. Translated, it gives CASRETGARGRETQYF.